Listed below are T cell receptor beta chains from one sample, sequenced in a study of blood T cell repertoires in COVID-19. Profiled with immunoSEQ multiplex PCR; TCRdb holds only in-frame clones, not every one. The sample holds about 200,000 clones, 85% to 90% seen once. Source material: PBMCs or T cells enriched from blood (not recorded which). The receptors shown here come from a woman in her thirties or forties in a cohort exposed to, infected with or recovered from COVID-19 (not recorded which). Each CDR3 is given with its conserved first and last residue. Each record gives: clone size, J gene, D gene, V gene, CDR3 length, CDR3 DNA, CDR3 protein. The D gene is left open where the match is weak. Size values are once, few and many counts, or a class for expanded clones, and some rows have none.

size: NA; J: TRBJ1-2; D: NA; V: TRBV30; length: 13; DNA: TGTGCCTGGAGTGTACTCTCCGTCTCTGGCTACACCTTC; CDR3: CAWSVLSVSGYTF
size: NA; J: TRBJ1-1; D: TRBD1; V: TRBV9; length: 13; DNA: TGTGCCAGCAGCGGACCAGGGGGCCCGGGGACGATATTT; CDR3: CASSGPGGPGTIF
size: NA; J: TRBJ2-5; D: NA; V: TRBV20-1; length: 11; DNA: TGCAGTGCTGGGCCGGGGGAGACCCAGTACTTC; CDR3: CSAGPGETQYF
size: NA; J: TRBJ2-7; D: TRBD2; V: TRBV10-3; length: 16; DNA: TGTGCCACGGAGGGACTAGCGGGAGCGAGAGGGAACGAGCAGTACTTC; CDR3: CATEGLAGARGNEQYF
size: NA; J: TRBJ1-4; D: NA; V: TRBV2; length: 14; DNA: TGTGCCAGCAGTGTCGGCAGGTTTAATGAAAAACTGTTTTTT; CDR3: CASSVGRFNEKLFF
size: NA; J: TRBJ1-1; D: TRBD1; V: TRBV24-1; length: 16; DNA: TGTGCCACCACCGGGACAGGACAAAGGGGCGACACTGAAGCTTTCTTT; CDR3: CATTGTGQRGDTEAFF
size: NA; J: TRBJ2-3; D: TRBD1; V: TRBV19; length: 16; DNA: TGTGCCAGTAGCCCCGGTCCGGGACAGGGAAGGAATACGCAGTATTTT; CDR3: CASSPGPGQGRNTQYF
size: NA; J: TRBJ2-3; D: NA; V: TRBV24-1; length: 16; DNA: TGTGCCACCAGTGATCGGTCGTGGACAGACACAGATACGCAGTATTTT; CDR3: CATSDRSWTDTDTQYF
size: NA; J: TRBJ2-1; D: NA; V: TRBV12-5; length: 11; DNA: TGTGCTAGTGGTTTGGCCCGGGAGCAGTTCTTC; CDR3: CASGLAREQFF
size: NA; J: TRBJ2-1; D: NA; V: TRBV10-2; length: 15; DNA: TGCGCCAGCAGAACCACAGGGAGCTCCTACAATGAGCAGTTCTTC; CDR3: CASRTTGSSYNEQFF
size: NA; J: TRBJ1-4; D: NA; V: TRBV29-1; length: 14; DNA: TGCAGCGTCCCTGAGGGTGCAACTAATGAAAAACTGTTTTTT; CDR3: CSVPEGATNEKLFF
size: NA; J: TRBJ2-1; D: TRBD2; V: TRBV2; length: 15; DNA: TGTGCCAGCAGCAGACTAGCGGGAGGTTATAATGAGCAGTTCTTC; CDR3: CASSRLAGGYNEQFF
size: NA; J: TRBJ1-6; D: NA; V: TRBV19; length: 16; DNA: TGTGCCAGTAGGCTCAGCTCCGACACACGTAATTCACCCCTCCACTTT; CDR3: CASRLSSDTRNSPLHF
size: NA; J: TRBJ1-4; D: TRBD1; V: TRBV5-1; length: 16; DNA: TGCGCCAGCAGAAAGGGACAGGGGGCCAATAATGAAAAACTGTTTTTT; CDR3: CASRKGQGANNEKLFF
size: NA; J: TRBJ1-4; D: NA; V: TRBV7-2; length: 19; DNA: TGTGCCAGCAGCCCCGCTGCCAGGGAGGGGTATTTATGGGACGAAAAACTGTTTTTT; CDR3: CASSPAAREGYLWDEKLFF
size: NA; J: TRBJ2-1; D: TRBD2; V: TRBV5-4; length: 16; DNA: TGTGCCAGCACCATATCCGCCTCTAGCGGGTCAAGGGGGCAGTTCTTC; CDR3: CASTISASSGSRGQFF
size: NA; J: TRBJ2-4; D: TRBD1; V: TRBV7-9; length: 14; DNA: TGTGCCAGCAGCCTTGGACAGGGGGGGAGCATTCAGTACTTC; CDR3: CASSLGQGGSIQYF
size: few; J: TRBJ2-3; D: NA; V: TRBV6-4; length: 15; DNA: TGTGCCAGCAGTAGAAGCGGAGACCCCACAGATACGCAGTATTTT; CDR3: CASSRSGDPTDTQYF
size: NA; J: TRBJ1-5; D: NA; V: TRBV7-8; length: 18; DNA: TGTGCCAGCAGTCGATCCCTCGGTTCGACAGTGGACCCTCAGCCCCAGCATTTT; CDR3: CASSRSLGSTVDPQPQHF
size: once; J: TRBJ1-6; D: NA; V: TRBV4-1; length: 14; DNA: TGCGCCAGCAGCCAAGCCGGTAATAATTCACCCCTCCACTTT; CDR3: CASSQAGNNSPLHF
size: NA; J: TRBJ1-2; D: NA; V: TRBV27; length: 13; DNA: TGTGCCAGCAGTTCGACATTGTCTGGTGGCTACACCTTC; CDR3: CASSSTLSGGYTF
size: NA; J: TRBJ1-1; D: TRBD1; V: TRBV5-6; length: 13; DNA: TGTGCCAGCAGCTTGTACAGGGGGCCTGAAGCTTTCTTT; CDR3: CASSLYRGPEAFF
size: NA; J: TRBJ2-7; D: TRBD1; V: TRBV5-6; length: 14; DNA: TGTGCCAGCAGCTGGGGGAAGGGGGCGTACGAGCAGTACTTC; CDR3: CASSWGKGAYEQYF
size: NA; J: TRBJ2-7; D: TRBD1; V: TRBV5-1; length: 14; DNA: TGCGCCAGCAGCTTTACAGGGGGGCCCTACGAGCAGTACTTC; CDR3: CASSFTGGPYEQYF
size: NA; J: TRBJ2-6; D: NA; V: TRBV9; length: 14; DNA: TGTGCCAGCAGCCCAGGGTCAGGGGCCAACGTCCTGACTTTC; CDR3: CASSPGSGANVLTF
size: NA; J: TRBJ2-1; D: TRBD2; V: TRBV11-3; length: 16; DNA: TGTGCCAGCAGCCCGGGGACTAGCGGGAGGATGGATGAGCAGTTCTTC; CDR3: CASSPGTSGRMDEQFF
size: once; J: TRBJ1-1; D: TRBD1; V: TRBV7-6; length: 15; DNA: TGTGCCAGCAGCAATACAGGGGATGGGAACACTGAAGCTTTCTTT; CDR3: CASSNTGDGNTEAFF
size: NA; J: TRBJ1-4; D: NA; V: TRBV6-5; length: 14; DNA: TGTGCCAGCAGTCGTAGCCAGGAGGCAGAAAAACTGTTTTTT; CDR3: CASSRSQEAEKLFF
size: NA; J: TRBJ2-5; D: NA; V: TRBV6-5; length: 15; DNA: TGTGCCAGCAGTTACTTCCAGGGGAACCAAGAGACCCAGTACTTC; CDR3: CASSYFQGNQETQYF
size: few; J: TRBJ2-7; D: TRBD1; V: TRBV30; length: 13; DNA: TGTGCCTTCTTCATCCGAGACAGGGGCAAGCAGTACTTC; CDR3: CAFFIRDRGKQYF
size: once; J: TRBJ1-1; D: TRBD1; V: TRBV28; length: 16; DNA: TGTGCCAGCAGTTCTCCACCGGGACAGGGGAACACTGAAGCTTTCTTT; CDR3: CASSSPPGQGNTEAFF
size: NA; J: TRBJ2-1; D: TRBD2; V: TRBV2; length: 16; DNA: TGTGCCAGCAGTGAAATAGGCGGGGGGATATACAATGAGCAGTTCTTC; CDR3: CASSEIGGGIYNEQFF
size: few; J: TRBJ2-7; D: TRBD2; V: TRBV2; length: 13; DNA: TGTGCCAGCAGTACGGGGGGAATAAACGAGCAGTACTTC; CDR3: CASSTGGINEQYF
size: NA; J: TRBJ1-1; D: TRBD1; V: TRBV5-1; length: 15; DNA: TGCGCCAGCAGCCTGTCGAGACAGGGGCGTTCTGAAGCTTTCTTT; CDR3: CASSLSRQGRSEAFF
size: few; J: TRBJ1-5; D: NA; V: TRBV15; length: 16; DNA: TGTGCCACCATGGCGGGAGGGATCGGTGGCAATCAGCCCCAGCATTTT; CDR3: CATMAGGIGGNQPQHF
size: NA; J: TRBJ1-1; D: NA; V: TRBV7-6; length: 15; DNA: TGTGCCAGCAGCTTAGCGGAGGGACCGGGCACTGAAGCTTTCTTT; CDR3: CASSLAEGPGTEAFF
size: once; J: TRBJ2-1; D: TRBD2; V: TRBV19; length: 14; DNA: TGTGCCAGTAGTTCACCGGGACTATACAATGAGCAGTTCTTC; CDR3: CASSSPGLYNEQFF
size: few; J: TRBJ2-1; D: TRBD2; V: TRBV2; length: 14; DNA: TGTGCCAGCAGTAAGGGACTAGCGGACAATGAGCAGTTCTTC; CDR3: CASSKGLADNEQFF